This T cell receptor (beta chain) was sequenced during a study of immune evolution from preneoplasia to lung adenocarcinoma. Clones were read by immunoSEQ multiplex PCR, and TCRdb kept only the in-frame ones, dropping some. The sample comprises about 2,500 clones, around four fifths of which are singletons, and roughly 5% rests with the top ten. The source material was FFPE invasive lung adenocarcinoma tissue. This clonotype originated in a person aged 70 to 79 with invasive lung adenocarcinoma.

The CDR3 protein is CASSLVTSGGAHNEQFF. The CDR3, as DNA: TGTGCCAGCAGCTTAGTCACTAGCGGGGGAGCCCACAATGAGCAGTTCTTC. V usage is TRBV11-3 and J usage is TRBJ2-1, with TRBD2 matching over 11 bases. This CDR3 has 17 residues. Germline CDR1 is SGHNT and CDR2 is YENEEA. Trimming at V came to 1 base and at J to 5 bases, leaving 7 bases not matched to a gene. Based on the CDR3 plus reference TRBV11-3 and TRBJ2-1, the full variable domain is EAGVVQSPRYKIIEKKQPVAFWCNPISGHNTLYWYLQNLGQGPELLIRYENEEAVDDSQLPKDRFSAERLKGVDSTLKIQPAELGDSAVYLCASSLVTSGGAHNEQFFGPGTRLTVL.